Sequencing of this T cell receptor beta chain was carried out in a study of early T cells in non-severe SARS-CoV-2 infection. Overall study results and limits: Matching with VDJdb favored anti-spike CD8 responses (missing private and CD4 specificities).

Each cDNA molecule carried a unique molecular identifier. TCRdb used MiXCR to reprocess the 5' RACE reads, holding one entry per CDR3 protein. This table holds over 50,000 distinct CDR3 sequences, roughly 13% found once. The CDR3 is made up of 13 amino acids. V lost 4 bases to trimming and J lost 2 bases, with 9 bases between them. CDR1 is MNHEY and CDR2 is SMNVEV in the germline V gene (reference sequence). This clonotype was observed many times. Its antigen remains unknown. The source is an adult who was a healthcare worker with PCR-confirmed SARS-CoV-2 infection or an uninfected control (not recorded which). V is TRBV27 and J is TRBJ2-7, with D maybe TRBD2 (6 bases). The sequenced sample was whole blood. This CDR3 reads CASSYGRTYEQYF. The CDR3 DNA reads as TGTGCCAGCAGTTATGGGAGGACCTACGAGCAGTACTTC.